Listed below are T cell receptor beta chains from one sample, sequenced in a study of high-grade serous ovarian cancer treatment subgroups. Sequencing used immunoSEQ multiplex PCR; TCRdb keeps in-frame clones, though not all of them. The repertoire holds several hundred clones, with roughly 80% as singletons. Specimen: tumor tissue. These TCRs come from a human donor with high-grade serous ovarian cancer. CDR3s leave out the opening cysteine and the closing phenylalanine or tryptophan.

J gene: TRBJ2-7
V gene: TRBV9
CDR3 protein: ASSVSPLDSYEQY

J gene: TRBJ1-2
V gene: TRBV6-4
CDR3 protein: ASRDSLYGYT

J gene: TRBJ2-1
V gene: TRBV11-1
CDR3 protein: ASSRSSRYNEQF

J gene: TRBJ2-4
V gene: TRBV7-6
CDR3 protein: ASSKDRAPSIQY

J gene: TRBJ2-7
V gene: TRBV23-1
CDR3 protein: ASIRTDRVSYEQY

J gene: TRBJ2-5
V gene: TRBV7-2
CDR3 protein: ASSLFSGGAETQY

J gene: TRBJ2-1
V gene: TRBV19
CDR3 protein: ASSIRGGSNEQF

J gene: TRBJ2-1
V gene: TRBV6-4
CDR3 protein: ASSALAEGASEQF

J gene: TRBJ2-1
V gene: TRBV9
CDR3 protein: ASSVDGQGSPEQF

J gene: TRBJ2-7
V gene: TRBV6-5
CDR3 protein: ASSEPGPYEQY